These 18 T cell receptor beta chains came from one sample sequenced in a study of blood T cells in healthy people across ages. Then a second PCR, running about 7 to 11 cycles, was carried out with a sample-barcoded 5' primer and a J-beta primer mix. From the 5' RACE reads, TCRdb called clonotypes with MiXCR, one entry per CDR3 protein. The sample lists roughly 1.5 million distinct CDR3 sequences, about 42% occurring once. Sequenced sample: blood. The receptors were sampled from a woman younger than 35 in good health.

In regard to this clonotype: At one end the junction does not follow the germline gene, possibly because of a read error. The chain recombines TRBV12-3 or TRBV12-4 with TRBJ1-2; D unresolved. CDR3 length: 14 amino acids. CDR3 DNA: TGTGCCAGCAGTTCAAGAGGGCAGAGCTATGACTACACCTTC. Protein product: CASSSRGQSYDYTF.

This clonotype has only a few counts. This chain links TRBV10-3 with TRBJ2-5; 13 positions agree with TRBD2. The CDR3 spans 18 residues. Germline trimming cut 6 bases from V and 11 bases from J; bases unmatched to any gene: 21. In germline, CDR1 is ENHRY, CDR2 SYGVKD. The CDR3 spells CAIRIGPITSGRVDEQYF. The CDR3 region has the DNA TGTGCCATCAGGATCGGCCCGATAACTAGCGGGAGGGTGGATGAGCAGTACTTC.

The chain recombines TRBV29-1 with TRBJ1-1; unclear D gene. Trimming stripped 4 bases from V and 0 bases from J, with 9 bases between. CDR1 SQVTM and CDR2 ANQGSEA come from the germline V gene. The CDR3 spans 13 residues. Here the CDR3 reads CSVAQTMNTEAFF. DNA for the CDR3: TGCAGCGTTGCACAGACCATGAACACTGAAGCTTTCTTT.

Only a few counts were recorded for this clonotype. The rearrangement uses TRBV27 and TRBJ2-1; D may be TRBD2 (5 bases). This CDR3 spans 15 amino acids. The V gene lost 8 bases and the J gene lost 7 bases, with 21 bases spanning the gap. Germline-derived CDR1 and CDR2 are MNHEY and SMNVEV (reference sequence). Written as DNA, the CDR3 is TGTGCCAGCGGACTGATGGGGATGTTAGTTAATGAGCAGTTCTTC. Its translation is CASGLMGMLVNEQFF.

This clonotype was counted only a few times. The rearrangement uses TRBV10-3 and TRBJ2-1, with D maybe TRBD2 (6 bases). This CDR3 has 16 residues. Germline V CDR1 and CDR2: ENHRY, SYGVKD. The ends were cut back, 1 base at V and 8 bases at J, with 18 bases in the middle. The CDR3: CAISEFGAGRQDEQFF. The CDR3 bases are TGTGCCATCAGTGAGTTCGGGGCGGGACGGCAGGATGAGCAGTTCTTC.

This sequence joins TRBV7-9 and TRBJ1-2, with D unresolved. Trimming cost V 0 bases and J 7 bases, with 24 bases left between them. The CDR3 runs to 18 residues. Germline V CDR1 and CDR2: SEHNR, FQNEAQ (reference sequence). CDR3 sequence: CASSLARQPPSQRVGYTF. The CDR3 DNA sequence: TGTGCCAGCAGCTTAGCTAGGCAGCCTCCCTCTCAAAGGGTTGGCTACACCTTC.

The genes are TRBV10-3 and TRBJ2-1; 8 bases fit TRBD2. Gene TRBJ2-7 matches the end of the DNA better, so the J call may be wrong. The length of the CDR3 is 17 residues. Germline CDR1 ENHRY, CDR2 SYGVKD. Written as DNA, the CDR3 is TGTGCCATCAGTGAGTCGAGGAGCGGGGGTTCCTACAATGAGCAGTACTTC. It yields the protein CAISESRSGGSYNEQYF.

The chain uses TRBV28 and TRBJ1-2; D ambiguous. The CDR3 length is 12 residues. Trimming stripped 6 bases from V and 4 bases from J, with 9 bases between. The germline CDR1 and CDR2 sequences are MDHEN and SYDVKM. The CDR3 spells CASRLRIYGYTF. DNA of the CDR3: TGTGCCAGCAGGTTGAGGATCTATGGCTACACCTTC.

This clonotype was detected only a few times. The chain recombines TRBV4-1 with TRBJ1-2; D unclear. The CDR3 has 14 residues. CDR1 is MGHRA and CDR2 is YSYEKL in the germline V gene. V was clipped by 4 bases and J by 8 bases, with 17 bases between them. The CDR3 sequence is CASSPPARPFGYTF. CDR3 nucleotide sequence: TGCGCCAGCAGCCCCCCGGCTAGGCCGTTCGGCTACACCTTC.

The chain links TRBV11-2 to TRBJ2-1; D unclear. The CDR3 covers 14 residues. Per germline, CDR1 SGHAT and CDR2 FQNNGV. Trimming shortened V by 1 base and J by 8 bases, and 12 bases separated the two germline ends. The CDR3 DNA reads TGTGCCAGCAGCTTAGCTCTGGGTGGAGATGAGCAGTTCTTC. Encoded protein: CASSLALGGDEQFF.

CDR3 residues: CSASQGDGYTF. CDR3 nucleotides: TGCAGTGCTAGTCAAGGGGATGGCTACACCTTC. The V gene is TRBV20-1, the J gene TRBJ1-2, with a weak D call TRBD1 (5 bases). V dropped 3 bases and J dropped 6 bases, with 8 bases sitting between them. CDR3 length: 11 residues. CDR1 and CDR2 from the germline V gene are DFQATT and SNEGSKA (reference sequence).

The rearrangement links TRBV19 to TRBJ1-5, with D uncertain. Trimming stripped 3 bases from V and 5 bases from J, with 8 bases between. The length of the CDR3 is 13 residues. CDR1 LNHDA and CDR2 SQIVND come from the germline V gene (reference sequence). The CDR3 nucleotides are TGTGCCAGTAGTATTGTCGGGGATCAGCCCCAGCATTTT. It is translated as CASSIVGDQPQHF.

This clonotype was detected only a few times. CDR3 loop: CASSPIASVNTEAFF. The CDR3 DNA is TGCGCCAGCAGCCCCATCGCCTCGGTGAACACTGAAGCTTTCTTT. This chain uses TRBV4-3 with TRBJ1-1; D unclear. V shed 4 bases and J shed 0 bases, with 12 bases lying between them. CDR3 size: 15 residues. Germline V gene data show CDR1 as LGHNA and CDR2 as YSLEER.

The rearrangement uses TRBV5-5 and TRBJ2-3, with D perhaps given as TRBD1 or TRBD2 (5 bases each). Germline V gene sequence: CDR1 SGHKS, CDR2 YYEKEE (reference sequence). The ends were cut back, 1 base at V and 0 bases at J, with 15 bases in the middle. CDR3 length: 17 residues. The CDR3 region is CASSLSPGLSSTDTQYF. Here the CDR3 DNA reads TGTGCCAGCAGCTTGAGTCCGGGGCTAAGTAGCACAGATACGCAGTATTTT.

The chain couples TRBV6-6 to TRBJ2-5; TRBD2 matches at 8 bases. The trim removed 7 bases at V and 11 bases at J, leaving 15 bases unmatched. Germline V CDR1 and CDR2: MNHNY, SVGAGI (reference sequence). The CDR3 consists of 14 residues. The CDR3 spells CASTAGASYNEQYF. CDR3 nucleotides: TGTGCCAGCACAGCGGGGGCCTCCTACAATGAGCAGTACTTC.

J is TRBJ1-4 and V is TRBV12-3 or TRBV12-4; TRBD1 agrees at 9 bases. The V and J ends lost 5 bases and 5 bases, in that order; junction bases with no gene match: 12. The CDR3 is made up of 17 amino acids. CDR3 in DNA: TGTGCCAGCAGTACCCTAAGCAGGGACAGGGAAAATGAAAAACTGTTTTTT. This sequence encodes CASSTLSRDRENEKLFF.

The chain's CDR3 is CASRTGQGWGIQYF. DNA of the CDR3: TGTGCCAGTCGGACGGGACAGGGTTGGGGCATTCAGTACTTC. V gene TRBV28 combines with J gene TRBJ2-4; 9 bases map to TRBD1. In germline, CDR1 is MDHEN, CDR2 SYDVKM. This CDR3 has 14 amino acids. V dropped 9 bases and J dropped 9; count of bases not matched to a gene: 12.

The table lists this clonotype with many counts. The V and J genes are TRBV7-2 and TRBJ2-5; 7 bases line up with TRBD2. The junction had 12 bases not matched to a gene; V was cut back by 1 base and J by 4 bases. The germline CDR1 and CDR2 sequences are SGHTA and FQGNSA. CDR3 length: 17 residues. CDR3 nucleotide sequence: TGTGCCAGCAGCTTAGAGGGACGGCTAGCGGTGAGAGAGACCCAGTACTTC. This encodes CASSLEGRLAVRETQYF.